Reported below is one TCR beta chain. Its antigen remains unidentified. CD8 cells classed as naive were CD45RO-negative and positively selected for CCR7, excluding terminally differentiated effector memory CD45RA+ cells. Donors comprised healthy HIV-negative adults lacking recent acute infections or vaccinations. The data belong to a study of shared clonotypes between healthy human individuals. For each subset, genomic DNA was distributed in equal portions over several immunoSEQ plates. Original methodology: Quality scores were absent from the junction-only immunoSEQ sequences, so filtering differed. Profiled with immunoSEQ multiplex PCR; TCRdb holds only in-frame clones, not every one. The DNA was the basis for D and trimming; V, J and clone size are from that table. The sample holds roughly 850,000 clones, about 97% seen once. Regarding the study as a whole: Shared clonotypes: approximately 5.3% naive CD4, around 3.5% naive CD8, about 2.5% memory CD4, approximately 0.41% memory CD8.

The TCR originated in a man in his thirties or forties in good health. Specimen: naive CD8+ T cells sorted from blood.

The CDR3 reads CASSSAGGPAYNEQFF. Written as DNA, the CDR3 is TGTGCCAGCAGTTCGGCGGGGGGACCGGCGTACAATGAGCAGTTCTTC. The V and J genes are TRBV7-9 and TRBJ2-1; TRBD2 agrees at 8 bases. The length of the CDR3 is 16 residues. The germline V gene encodes CDR1 SEHNR and CDR2 FQNEAQ (reference sequence). V was clipped by 6 bases and J by 4 bases; unmatched bases: 11.